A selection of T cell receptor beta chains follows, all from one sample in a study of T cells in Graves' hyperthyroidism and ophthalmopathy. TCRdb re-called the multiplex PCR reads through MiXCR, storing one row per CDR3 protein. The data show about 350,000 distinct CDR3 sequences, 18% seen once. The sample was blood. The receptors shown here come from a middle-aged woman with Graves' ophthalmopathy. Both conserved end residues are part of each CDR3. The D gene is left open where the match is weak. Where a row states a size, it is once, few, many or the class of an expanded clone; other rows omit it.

CDR3 DNA: TGCGCCAGCAGCCACGGACAGGGGGAATATCGGAGCGGGGAGCTGTTTTTT
CDR3 protein: CASSHGQGEYRSGELFF
J gene: TRBJ2-2
D gene: TRBD1
V gene: TRBV4-3
clone size: few

CDR3 DNA: TGCAGTGCTAGAGATCAGGAAGGGCTCGGCTACACCTTC
CDR3 protein: CSARDQEGLGYTF
J gene: TRBJ1-2
D gene: NA
V gene: TRBV20-1
clone size: many

CDR3 DNA: TGTGCCAGCAGTTTCCTCAGGGGTGGTAGAAACTACGAGCAGTACTTC
CDR3 protein: CASSFLRGGRNYEQYF
J gene: TRBJ2-7
D gene: NA
V gene: TRBV28
clone size: many

CDR3 DNA: TGTGCCATCACAATCCCGACAGGGGGCTTTGGCGGGGAGCTGTTTTTT
CDR3 protein: CAITIPTGGFGGELFF
J gene: TRBJ2-2
D gene: TRBD1
V gene: TRBV2
clone size: few

CDR3 DNA: TGTGCCAGCAGGTGGGACCGGACAGGGGCTATGAACACTGAAGCTTTCTTT
CDR3 protein: CASRWDRTGAMNTEAFF
J gene: TRBJ1-1
D gene: TRBD1
V gene: TRBV28
clone size: once

CDR3 DNA: TGTGCCAGCAGTGAAGTTGCGACAGGGCCAGATACGCAGTATTTT
CDR3 protein: CASSEVATGPDTQYF
J gene: TRBJ2-3
D gene: TRBD1
V gene: TRBV6-1
clone size: many

CDR3 DNA: TGTGCCAGCAGCCGGACAGGGGCGAACGAGCAGTACTTC
CDR3 protein: CASSRTGANEQYF
J gene: TRBJ2-7
D gene: TRBD1
V gene: TRBV6-2/TRBV6-3
clone size: NA

CDR3 DNA: TGCAGTGGAAACCCCAGGGGAGGGGAGACCCAGTACTTC
CDR3 protein: CSGNPRGGETQYF
J gene: TRBJ2-5
D gene: NA
V gene: TRBV20-1
clone size: many

CDR3 DNA: TGCGCCAGCAGCCAGACCTTGGGTCGCTACGAGCAGTACTTC
CDR3 protein: CASSQTLGRYEQYF
J gene: TRBJ2-7
D gene: NA
V gene: TRBV4-1
clone size: NA

CDR3 DNA: TGTGCCAGCAGTGTTAAACAGGGTCCTTTCTTT
CDR3 protein: CASSVKQGPFF
J gene: TRBJ1-1
D gene: NA
V gene: TRBV6-1
clone size: NA

CDR3 DNA: TGCAGCGTTGACCCCGGGACTGGGGCCAACGTCCTGACTTTC
CDR3 protein: CSVDPGTGANVLTF
J gene: TRBJ2-6
D gene: NA
V gene: TRBV29-1
clone size: many

CDR3 DNA: TGCAGTGCTAGAACTAGCGGGAGGGCAGGCGAGCAGTACTTC
CDR3 protein: CSARTSGRAGEQYF
J gene: TRBJ2-7
D gene: TRBD2
V gene: TRBV20-1
clone size: many

CDR3 DNA: TGTGCCAGCAGTTTAGTTCAGCCGGGGGACCAAGAGACCCAGTACTTC
CDR3 protein: CASSLVQPGDQETQYF
J gene: TRBJ2-5
D gene: NA
V gene: TRBV27
clone size: many

CDR3 DNA: TGTGCCAGTACCAGGGGTGCCCGGAACACTGAAGCTTTCTTT
CDR3 protein: CASTRGARNTEAFF
J gene: TRBJ1-1
D gene: NA
V gene: TRBV19
clone size: many

CDR3 DNA: TGTGCCAGCAGTCTTGGGGGGTGGATAGGCTACGAGCAGTACTTC
CDR3 protein: CASSLGGWIGYEQYF
J gene: TRBJ2-7
D gene: NA
V gene: TRBV28
clone size: NA

CDR3 DNA: TGCGCCAGCAGCCAGCATACAGGGCAAGAGACCCAGTACTTC
CDR3 protein: CASSQHTGQETQYF
J gene: TRBJ2-5
D gene: NA
V gene: TRBV4-1
clone size: many

CDR3 DNA: TGTGCCAGTAGTCCCGGGACGTTGATCAATCAGCCCCAGCATTTT
CDR3 protein: CASSPGTLINQPQHF
J gene: TRBJ1-5
D gene: NA
V gene: TRBV19
clone size: many

CDR3 DNA: TGTGCCAGCAGCCAAGATCCCCTAGGTGATAAGGGAGGTTATGGCTACACCTTC
CDR3 protein: CASSQDPLGDKGGYGYTF
J gene: TRBJ1-2
D gene: NA
V gene: TRBV14
clone size: many

CDR3 DNA: TGTGCCAGCAGTTGGCGGGGCCGGGGGAGCGAGCAGTACTTC
CDR3 protein: CASSWRGRGSEQYF
J gene: TRBJ2-7
D gene: NA
V gene: TRBV28
clone size: many

CDR3 DNA: TGTGCCAGCAGTTCTCCCCTGGTAGGGATAAGCTACGAGCAGTACTTC
CDR3 protein: CASSSPLVGISYEQYF
J gene: TRBJ2-7
D gene: NA
V gene: TRBV6-5
clone size: many

CDR3 DNA: TGTGCCAGCAGTTTGGGCAGCTACACCGGGGAGCTGTTTTTT
CDR3 protein: CASSLGSYTGELFF
J gene: TRBJ2-2
D gene: NA
V gene: TRBV12-3/TRBV12-4
clone size: many

CDR3 DNA: TGTGCCAGCAGTTTCGGGCAAATCGCCACTGAAGCTCTCTTT
CDR3 protein: CASSFGQIATEALF
J gene: TRBJ1-1
D gene: NA
V gene: TRBV12-3/TRBV12-4
clone size: NA

CDR3 DNA: TGTGCCAGCACCCCTTCCCTTGAGGCGCCAGAGGCTTTCTTT
CDR3 protein: CASTPSLEAPEAFF
J gene: TRBJ1-1
D gene: NA
V gene: TRBV2
clone size: NA

CDR3 DNA: TGTGCCAGCAAGTGGACCACAGGGGCTGAGACCCAGTACTTC
CDR3 protein: CASKWTTGAETQYF
J gene: TRBJ2-5
D gene: TRBD1
V gene: TRBV6-1
clone size: NA

CDR3 DNA: TGTGCCAGCAGTCGAAGAGGGGAGTTGTATGTCTATGGCTACATCTTC
CDR3 protein: CASSRRGELYVYGYIF
J gene: TRBJ1-2
D gene: NA
V gene: TRBV12-3/TRBV12-4
clone size: NA

CDR3 DNA: TGCGCCAGCAGCTTGGCCGGGTCTAGGGTGCGGGAGCAGTACTTC
CDR3 protein: CASSLAGSRVREQYF
J gene: TRBJ2-7
D gene: NA
V gene: TRBV5-1
clone size: many

CDR3 DNA: TGTGCCAGCAGTTACCGACAGGGGATTGCTGGAAACACCATATATTTT
CDR3 protein: CASSYRQGIAGNTIYF
J gene: TRBJ1-3
D gene: TRBD1
V gene: TRBV6-5
clone size: many

CDR3 DNA: TGCAGTGCCGTTACAGCGGGACCTAGCACAGATACGCAGTATTTT
CDR3 protein: CSAVTAGPSTDTQYF
J gene: TRBJ2-3
D gene: TRBD2
V gene: TRBV20-1
clone size: many

CDR3 DNA: TGTGCCAGCAGCGTAGGGGTCATGAACACTGAAGCTTTCTTT
CDR3 protein: CASSVGVMNTEAFF
J gene: TRBJ1-1
D gene: NA
V gene: TRBV9
clone size: many

CDR3 DNA: TGTGCCAGCAGTTACTCGCCGGGAGAGACCCAGTACTTC
CDR3 protein: CASSYSPGETQYF
J gene: TRBJ2-5
D gene: NA
V gene: TRBV6-5
clone size: NA

CDR3 DNA: TGTGCCAGCAGAGGCATGACAGGCGATTATAGCAATCAGCCCCAGCATTTT
CDR3 protein: CASRGMTGDYSNQPQHF
J gene: TRBJ1-5
D gene: NA
V gene: TRBV2
clone size: many

CDR3 DNA: TGTGCCAGCAGTTATGGACTGGTCACCGGGGAGCTGTTTTTT
CDR3 protein: CASSYGLVTGELFF
J gene: TRBJ2-2
D gene: NA
V gene: TRBV7-8
clone size: many

CDR3 DNA: TGTGCCAGCAGCTTAGCCGCGGGAAAGGGGACCGGGGAGCTGTTTTTT
CDR3 protein: CASSLAAGKGTGELFF
J gene: TRBJ2-2
D gene: NA
V gene: TRBV7-2
clone size: many

CDR3 DNA: TGTGCCAGCAGCGTACAGGGGAGGGACACTGAAGCTTTCTTT
CDR3 protein: CASSVQGRDTEAFF
J gene: TRBJ1-1
D gene: TRBD1
V gene: TRBV7-9
clone size: many

CDR3 DNA: TGTGCCAGCAGTTACTGGCAGACTGCCAGCTATGGCTACACCTTC
CDR3 protein: CASSYWQTASYGYTF
J gene: TRBJ1-2
D gene: NA
V gene: TRBV6-5
clone size: many

CDR3 DNA: TGCAGTGCTGGCCCTCCGGGACGGTGGAACACTGAAGCTTTCTTT
CDR3 protein: CSAGPPGRWNTEAFF
J gene: TRBJ1-1
D gene: NA
V gene: TRBV20-1
clone size: many

CDR3 DNA: TGTGCCAGCAGCCCTATAGGGGAGACCCAGTACTTC
CDR3 protein: CASSPIGETQYF
J gene: TRBJ2-5
D gene: NA
V gene: TRBV12-3/TRBV12-4
clone size: many

CDR3 DNA: TGTGCCAGCAGTTTAGAGGAGAATGACCTAGCCAAAAACATTCAGTACTTC
CDR3 protein: CASSLEENDLAKNIQYF
J gene: TRBJ2-4
D gene: NA
V gene: TRBV27
clone size: many

CDR3 DNA: TGTGCCAGCTCACAAAACCCCAGGGGGGGAGAGACCCAGTACTTC
CDR3 protein: CASSQNPRGGETQYF
J gene: TRBJ2-5
D gene: NA
V gene: TRBV3-1
clone size: many

CDR3 DNA: TGTGCCAGCAGCCTAGAAGGCAGAAATTTGTGGGGGAACACTGAAGCTTTCTTT
CDR3 protein: CASSLEGRNLWGNTEAFF
J gene: TRBJ1-1
D gene: NA
V gene: TRBV11-2
clone size: many

CDR3 DNA: TGCGCCAGCAGCCTTCTAAATTTACAGGGCACCGGGGAGCTGTTTTTT
CDR3 protein: CASSLLNLQGTGELFF
J gene: TRBJ2-2
D gene: NA
V gene: TRBV4-1
clone size: few

CDR3 DNA: TGCGCCAGCAGCCAAGAACGATACGCCGGGGAGCTGTTTTTT
CDR3 protein: CASSQERYAGELFF
J gene: TRBJ2-2
D gene: NA
V gene: TRBV4-1
clone size: many

CDR3 DNA: TGTGCTAGTGGTGGGGGACTAGCGGGGTCCTACGAGCAGTACTTC
CDR3 protein: CASGGGLAGSYEQYF
J gene: TRBJ2-7
D gene: TRBD2
V gene: TRBV12-5
clone size: many

CDR3 DNA: TGTGCCTGGAGTGACCCGGGAGTCGAGAATTCACCCCTCCACTTT
CDR3 protein: CAWSDPGVENSPLHF
J gene: TRBJ1-6
D gene: NA
V gene: TRBV30
clone size: few